The T cell receptor (beta chain) under discussion was sequenced for a study of post-analysis software for immune sequencing data. Study details: Relapsing-remitting, secondary progressive and progressive-relapsing courses of multiple sclerosis were included.

Between the trimmed V and J ends, which lost 9 bases and 0 bases, there was a span of 17 bases. The length of the CDR3 is 15 residues. Germline CDR1 and CDR2: SNHLY and FYNNEI. TCR beta libraries were prepared from cDNA with unique molecular identifiers. Via MiXCR, TCRdb re-called the PCR reads, giving one row per CDR3 protein. The sample has 350,000 to 500,000 distinct CDR3 sequences; 39% are singletons. Notes on this clonotype: Its antigen is not known.

General study results and limits: Samples from one preparation batch, clustered by F measure, grouped strongly together. Five or six TRBV segments, TRBV5-6, TRBV5-1 and TRBV20-1 among them, were found more frequent in patients than controls.

This sequence was found in a girl between 2 and 10 years old with multiple sclerosis. The chain links TRBV2 to TRBJ2-5, with D possibly matching TRBD2 (6 bases). Sequencing used blood. The CDR3 region has the DNA TGTGCCAGTGGGGGAGGCGGTAAGAACCAAGAGACCCAGTACTTC. This codes for CASGGGGKNQETQYF.